Detailed here is one TCR beta chain. Its antigen remains unidentified. The source of the sample is a study of cytomegalovirus exposure and HLA in healthy donors. PCR amplification relied on 60 Vbeta primers (plus 13 Jbeta primers). TCRdb keeps only in-frame clones here, not all; method: immunoSEQ multiplex PCR. The sample gives around 100,000 clones, about three fifths of which show up once; roughly 3.9% is in the top ten. Whole-study results and caveats: The majority of CMV-associated TCR beta chains were reported as apparently HLA-restricted in a later analysis. TCR beta sequences reportedly predicted most subjects' HLA-A and HLA-B alleles accurately.

Specimen: PBMCs. This TCR came from a man aged 30 to 39 in good health and CMV-seronegative.

In nucleotides, the CDR3 is TGTGCCAGCAAAGACTCTCGGCGGACTGAAGCTTTCTTT. Translated: CASKDSRRTEAFF. The V call is TRBV6-1, the J call TRBJ1-1; D not certain. The CDR3 is 13 residues long. The V end lost 7 bases, the J end lost 5 bases, and 14 bases lay between the germline ends. Germline-derived CDR1 and CDR2 are MNHNS and SASEGT.